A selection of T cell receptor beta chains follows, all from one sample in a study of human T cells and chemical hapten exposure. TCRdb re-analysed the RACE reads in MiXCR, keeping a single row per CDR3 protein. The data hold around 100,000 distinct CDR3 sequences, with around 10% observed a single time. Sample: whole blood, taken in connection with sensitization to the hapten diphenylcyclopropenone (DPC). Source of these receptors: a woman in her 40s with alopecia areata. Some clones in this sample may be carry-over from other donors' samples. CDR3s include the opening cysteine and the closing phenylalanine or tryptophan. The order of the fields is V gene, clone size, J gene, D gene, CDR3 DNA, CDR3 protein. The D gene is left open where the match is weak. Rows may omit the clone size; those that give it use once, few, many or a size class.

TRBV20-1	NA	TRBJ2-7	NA	TGCAGTGCTAGAGATCACATGACCTACGAGCAGTACTTC	CSARDHMTYEQYF
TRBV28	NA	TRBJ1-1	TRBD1	TGTGCCAGCAGTTTCTGGGGGACAGGGGGCAGGACTGAAGCTTTCTTT	CASSFWGTGGRTEAFF
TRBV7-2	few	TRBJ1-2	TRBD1	TGTGCCAGCAGCCGACAGGGGGGAGCTAACTATGGCTACACCTTC	CASSRQGGANYGYTF
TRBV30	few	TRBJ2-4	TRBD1	TGTGCCTGGGGCGACAGGGTTGACATTCAGTACTTC	CAWGDRVDIQYF
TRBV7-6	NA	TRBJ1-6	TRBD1	TGTGCCAGCACTCCCGGGACAGGGTTTGGGTCACCCCTCCACTTT	CASTPGTGFGSPLHF
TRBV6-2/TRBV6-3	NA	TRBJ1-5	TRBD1	TGTGCCAGCAGTTACGGGACAGGGAAGAGTCAGCCCCAGCATTTT	CASSYGTGKSQPQHF
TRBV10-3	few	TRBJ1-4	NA	TGTGCCATCAGTGGGCTACCTAATGAAAAACTGTTTTTT	CAISGLPNEKLFF
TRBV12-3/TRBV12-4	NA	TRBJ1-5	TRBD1	TGTGCCAGCAGTAGGACAGGGCAAAATCAGCCCCAGCATTTT	CASSRTGQNQPQHF
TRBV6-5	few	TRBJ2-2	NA	TGTGCCAGCAGCCAGGGGGGAAAGGAGGGCCCTCGGGCCGGGGAGCTTTTTTTT	CASSQGGKEGPRAGELFF
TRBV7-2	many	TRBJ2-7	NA	TGTGCCAGCAGCTTATCGCGCGAGACATTTACCCTCCGGGGCCACTTC	CASSLSRETFTLRGHF
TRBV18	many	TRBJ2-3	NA	TGTGCCAGCTCACCACCAGGGTTGACAGATACGCAGTATTTT	CASSPPGLTDTQYF
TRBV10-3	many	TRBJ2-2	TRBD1	TGTGCCATCAGTGGGGTGACAGGGCGCGGGGAGCTGTTTTTT	CAISGVTGRGELFF
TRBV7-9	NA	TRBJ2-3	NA	TGTGCCAGCAGCTTGGACACCTTCACAGATACGCAGTATTTT	CASSLDTFTDTQYF
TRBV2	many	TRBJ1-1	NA	TGTGCCAGCAGGGGGACGGGGGCTATCACTGAAGCTTTCTTT	CASRGTGAITEAFF
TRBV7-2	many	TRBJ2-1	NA	TGTGCCAGCAGCTTAGTTTCCCACAAGGGGAATGAGCAGTTCTTC	CASSLVSHKGNEQFF
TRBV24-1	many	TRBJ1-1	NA	TGTGCCACCAGTGCGGGGGGCTCGAACACTGAAGCTTTCTTT	CATSAGGSNTEAFF
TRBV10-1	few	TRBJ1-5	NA	TGCGCCAGCAGTGACGGAATGACTGACCCCCAGCATTTT	CASSDGMTDPQHF
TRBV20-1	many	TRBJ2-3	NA	TGCAGTGCTAGAGATACCGCGCGGAGGAGCACAGATACGCAGTATTTT	CSARDTARRSTDTQYF
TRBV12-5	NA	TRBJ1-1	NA	TGTGCTAGTGGTTTGGGCGGACCAGGCACTGAAGCTTTCTTT	CASGLGGPGTEAFF
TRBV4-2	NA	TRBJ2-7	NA	TGTGCCAGCAGCACTACAGGGTTTTCGGGAGAGCAGTACTTC	CASSTTGFSGEQYF
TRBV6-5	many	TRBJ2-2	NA	TGTGCCAGCAGTATTCAGGCTACGAACACCGGGGAGCTGTTTTTT	CASSIQATNTGELFF
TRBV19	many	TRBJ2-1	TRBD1	TGTGCCAGCGGGATGGGACAGAACTCCTACAATGAGCAGTTCTTC	CASGMGQNSYNEQFF
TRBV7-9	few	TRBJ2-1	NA	TGTGCCAGCAGGGTGGTCCCGGGGGTCAATGAGCAGTTCTTC	CASRVVPGVNEQFF
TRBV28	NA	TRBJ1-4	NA	TGTGCCAGCATTGGGGGACAACGGCTAGGGTCGGATGAAAAACTGTTTTTT	CASIGGQRLGSDEKLFF
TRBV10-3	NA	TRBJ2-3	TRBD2	TGTGCCATCAGTGAGACATCGGGGACTACTAGCGGGCTCACAGATTCGCAGTATTTT	CAISETSGTTSGLTDSQYF
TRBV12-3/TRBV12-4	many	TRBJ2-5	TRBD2	TGTGCCAGCAGTTTACAGCGGGGACAAGAGACCCAGTACTTC	CASSLQRGQETQYF
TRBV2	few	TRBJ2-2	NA	TGTGCCAGCAGTGGTCGGAGTAACACCGGGGAGCTGTTTTTT	CASSGRSNTGELFF
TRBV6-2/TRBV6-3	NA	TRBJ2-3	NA	TGTGCCAGCAGTTACTACAACCGGTTAGATACGCAGTATTTT	CASSYYNRLDTQYF
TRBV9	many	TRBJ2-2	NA	TGTGCCAGCAGCGGACATTTCATGGGTGTTAGCGGGGAGCTGTTTTTT	CASSGHFMGVSGELFF
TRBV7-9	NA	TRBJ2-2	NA	TGTGCCAGCAGCTTGACAGGGTCCCGCGCGGGGACCGGGGAGCTGTTTTTT	CASSLTGSRAGTGELFF
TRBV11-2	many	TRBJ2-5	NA	TGTGCCAGCAGCTTAACTATTGGGACCCAAGAGACCCAGTACTTC	CASSLTIGTQETQYF
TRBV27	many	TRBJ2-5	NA	TGTGCCAGCAGTTTACGTGCCCCCCCGGAGACCCAGTACTTC	CASSLRAPPETQYF
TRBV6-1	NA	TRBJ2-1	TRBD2	TGTGCCAGCAGTGAAGTGCTAGCGGGTTTCTCCTACAATGAGCAGTTCTTC	CASSEVLAGFSYNEQFF
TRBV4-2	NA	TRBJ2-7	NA	TGTGCCAGCAGCCAAGATCTCGGGGGAGAGTACGAGCAGTACTTC	CASSQDLGGEYEQYF
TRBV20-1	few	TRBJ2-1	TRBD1	TGCAGTGCTCCCACCGGGACAGGGGTTCATGAGCAGTTCTTC	CSAPTGTGVHEQFF
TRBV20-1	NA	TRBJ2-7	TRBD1	TGCAGTGCCCCCTCTTATTACGGGACAGGGGACGAGCAGTACTTC	CSAPSYYGTGDEQYF
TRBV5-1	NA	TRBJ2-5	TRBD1	TGCGCCAGCAGCTTGACCACAGGGGCAGTACAAGAGACCCAGTACTTC	CASSLTTGAVQETQYF
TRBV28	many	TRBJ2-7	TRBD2	TGTGCCAGCAGTTTTAGCGGGAGGGACGAGCAGTACTTC	CASSFSGRDEQYF
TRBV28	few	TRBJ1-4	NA	TGTGCCAGCACCACTTTGGGGCGTAATGAAAAACTGTTTTTT	CASTTLGRNEKLFF
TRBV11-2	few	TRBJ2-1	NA	TGTGCCAGCAGCCGACCCCCCGACAGCTACAATGAGCAGTTCTTC	CASSRPPDSYNEQFF
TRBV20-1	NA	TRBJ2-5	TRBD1	TGCAGTGCTCACGACAGGGTGCAAGAGACCCAGTACTTC	CSAHDRVQETQYF